Included here is one T cell receptor (beta chain) sequence, with context. Antigen: not known. Per the germline V gene, CDR1 is SGHKS and CDR2 is YYEKEE (reference sequence). The CDR3 runs 15 residues. After removal of 2 bases from V and 2 bases from J, the junction contained 5 bases not matched to a gene. The record originates from a study of lymphopenia after photon versus proton radiotherapy. Study outcomes and limitations: Larger post-nadir TCR diversity loss correlated inversely with survival in deceased patients. Authors raise, but do not show, better survival with proton therapy.

Using immunoSEQ multiplex PCR, the repertoire was profiled, and TCRdb retains in-frame clones only, with some absent. Of about 45,000 clones in the sample, 85% were seen once. The TCR originated in a man between 40 and 49 years old with gastric cancer. The sample in question was peripheral blood, obtained from a patient treated with photon-based radiotherapy. V gene TRBV5-5 combines with J gene TRBJ2-7; the match to TRBD1 covers 9 bases. DNA of the CDR3: TGTGCCAGCAGCTTCACCGGGACAGGGCCCTACGAGCAGTACTTC. Translation gives CASSFTGTGPYEQYF. The whole variable domain, filled in from reference TRBV5-5 and TRBJ2-7, reads DAGVTQSPTHLIKTRGQQVTLRCSPISGHKSVSWYQQVLGQGPQFIFQYYEKEERGRGNFPDRFSARQFPNYSSELNVNALLLGDSALYLCASSFTGTGPYEQYFGPGTRLTVT.